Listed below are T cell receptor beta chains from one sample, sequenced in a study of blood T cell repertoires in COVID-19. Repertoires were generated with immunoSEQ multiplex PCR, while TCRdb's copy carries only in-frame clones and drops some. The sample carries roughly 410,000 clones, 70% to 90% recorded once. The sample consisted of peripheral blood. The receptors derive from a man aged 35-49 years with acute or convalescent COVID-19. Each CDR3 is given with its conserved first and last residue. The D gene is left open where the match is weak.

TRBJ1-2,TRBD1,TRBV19,TGTGCCAGTATTGGGCAGGGGGGAGGCTACACCTTC,CASIGQGGGYTF
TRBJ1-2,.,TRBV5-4,TGTGCCAGCAGCTTGATTACCGGAGGGTATAACTATGGCTACACCTTC,CASSLITGGYNYGYTF
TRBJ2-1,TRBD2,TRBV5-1,TGCGCCAGCAGCTTGGGACTAGCGGGGAGGAATGAGCAGTTCTTC,CASSLGLAGRNEQFF
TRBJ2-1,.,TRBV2,TGTGCCAGCAGTGAAGCTAGGCGGTCCTCCCACAATGAGCAGTTCTTC,CASSEARRSSHNEQFF
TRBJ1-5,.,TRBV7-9,TGTGCCAGCAGCTCCCCACAGGACAGCGGCCAGCCCCAGCATTTT,CASSSPQDSGQPQHF
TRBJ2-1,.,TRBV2,TGTGCCAGCCGTCCTCCCTACAATGAGCAGTTCTTC,CASRPPYNEQFF
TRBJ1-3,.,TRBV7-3,TGTGCCAGCAGCCCCCCAGGATTCTGCGGAAACACCATATATTTT,CASSPPGFCGNTIYF
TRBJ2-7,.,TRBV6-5,TGTGCCAGCAAACGGGGGGCGTTCGACGAGCAGTACTTC,CASKRGAFDEQYF
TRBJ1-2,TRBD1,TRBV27,TGTGCCAGCAGTTCTATCGGACAGGGCCCAACCGTGGACTATGGCTACACCTTC,CASSSIGQGPTVDYGYTF
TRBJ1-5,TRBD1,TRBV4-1,TGCGCCAGCAGCCAAGATTTAGGTGGGCAGGGGGCACGGCAGCCCCAGCATTTT,CASSQDLGGQGARQPQHF
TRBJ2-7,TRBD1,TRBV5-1,TGCGCCAGCAGCCAGAGGGGACAGGGCCATTCCACCTACGAGCAGTACTTC,CASSQRGQGHSTYEQYF
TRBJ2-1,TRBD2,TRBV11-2,TGTGCCAGCAGCAAACTAGCGGGAGGTAATGAGCAGTTCTTC,CASSKLAGGNEQFF
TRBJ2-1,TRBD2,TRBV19,TGTGCCAGTAGTATAAGACTAGCGGGAGGTGATGAGCAGTTCTTC,CASSIRLAGGDEQFF
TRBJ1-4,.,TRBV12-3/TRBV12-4,TGTGCCAGCAGCCTCAGGGAAAAACTGTTTTTT,CASSLREKLFF